Listed here are 21 T cell receptor beta chains from one sample, sequenced in a study of OX40 agonist ivuxolimab in advanced cancers. TCRdb's copy holds only in-frame clones and misses some; the assay was immunoSEQ multiplex PCR. The sample yields 40,000 to 55,000 clones, 91% seen once. Sequencing used CD4+ or CD8+ T cells sorted from blood, obtained in a trial of the OX40 agonist ivuxolimab. The receptors were gathered from an adult with an advanced solid tumor such as melanoma, head and neck, liver or kidney cancer.

DNA for the CDR3: TGTGCCAGCAGTCGACAGGGTATGAATGAGCAGTTCTTC. Protein product: CASSRQGMNEQFF. The rearrangement uses TRBV27 and TRBJ2-1; 7 nucleotides agree with TRBD1. The CDR3 extends over 13 amino acids. V shed 5 bases and J 7 bases; nucleotides not matched to a gene: 5. Germline V lookup: CDR1 MNHEY, CDR2 SMNVEV (reference sequence).

The V call is TRBV27, the J call TRBJ2-4; D gene unclear. The V gene's germline CDR1 is MNHEY and CDR2 SMNVEV (reference sequence). The CDR3 totals 13 residues. With 10 bases removed from V and 6 bases from J, the gap between germline ends came to 16 bases. The CDR3 sequence: CATQEFESNIQYF. In DNA, the CDR3 is TGTGCCACCCAGGAGTTTGAGTCAAACATTCAGTACTTC.

This chain uses TRBV2 with TRBJ1-5; 8 positions agree with TRBD1. J gave up 4 bases and V 5 bases, and 4 bases lay outside the gene matches. This CDR3 has 14 amino acids. The germline V gene encodes CDR1 SNHLY and CDR2 FYNNEI. The CDR3: CASSLGQVNQPQHF. CDR3 nucleotides: TGTGCCAGCAGTCTGGGACAGGTAAATCAGCCCCAGCATTTT.

In this sample, this clone turned up once. In nucleotides, the CDR3 is TGCGCCAGCAGTGGCAGGACAGGGGTCAATGAGCAGTTCTTC. Protein: CASSGRTGVNEQFF. The genes are TRBV10-1 and TRBJ2-1, with TRBD1 identical over 9 bases. Germline-derived CDR1 and CDR2 are WNHNN and SYGVQD (reference sequence). V was pared by 4 bases and J by 6 bases, with 4 bases of the junction left unmatched. This CDR3 comprises 14 residues.

V gene TRBV9 combines with J gene TRBJ2-2; no clear D. V was cut by 0 bases and J by 4 bases, with 4 bases left in between. Germline-derived CDR1 and CDR2 are SGDLS and YYNGEE. The CDR3 loop spans 13 amino acids. The CDR3 DNA sequence: TGTGCCAGCAGCGTAGCTCGCACCGGGGAGCTGTTTTTT. Protein product: CASSVARTGELFF.

J is TRBJ1-1 and V is TRBV4-3; weak D call: TRBD1 (5 bases). This CDR3 region has 15 residues. V shed 1 base and J shed 3 bases, with 12 bases lying between them. Germline V lookup: CDR1 LGHNA, CDR2 YSLEER. The DNA of the CDR3 is TGCGCCAGCAGCCAAGTTACAGGTGCTTACACTGAAGCTTTCTTT. It is translated as CASSQVTGAYTEAFF.

The rearrangement joins TRBV7-9 to TRBJ1-5; TRBD1 aligns across 9 bases. The CDR3 is 14 residues long. J lost 6 bases, V lost 4 bases, and 4 bases had no gene match. Germline loops: CDR1 SEHNR, CDR2 FQNEAQ (reference sequence). CDR3 sequence: CASSSTGGSQPQHF. The CDR3 nucleotides read TGTGCCAGCAGCTCCACAGGGGGCTCTCAGCCCCAGCATTTT.

The chain combines TRBV13 with TRBJ2-7; D unclear. The V end was cut by 1 base, the J end by 7 bases, with 8 bases between. The CDR3 sequence is 12 residues long. Germline CDR1 is PRHDT and CDR2 is FYEKMQ (reference sequence). The chain's CDR3 is CASSLVRGEQYF. The CDR3 region has the DNA TGTGCCAGCAGCTTAGTCCGTGGGGAGCAGTACTTC. The variable domain in full, completed from reference TRBV13 and TRBJ2-7, reads AAGVIQSPRHLIKEKRETATLKCYPIPRHDTVYWYQQGPGQDPQFLISFYEKMQSDKGSIPDRFSAQQFSDYHSELNMSSLELGDSALYFCASSLVRGEQYFGPGTRLTVT.

The rearrangement uses TRBV27 and TRBJ2-3; 10 nucleotides agree with TRBD2. Germline V gene lookup returns CDR1 MNHEY and CDR2 SMNVEV (reference sequence). V gave up 4 bases and J gave up 2 bases; unmatched junction bases: 6. This CDR3 spans 16 amino acids. The CDR3 DNA follows: TGTGCCAGCAGTTCCATAGCGGGAGGCCCCACAGATACGCAGTATTTT. This encodes CASSSIAGGPTDTQYF.

The rearrangement joins TRBV27 to TRBJ2-1; D is possibly TRBD2 (5 bases). Trimming took 5 bases from V and 9 from J, leaving 20 bases between them. There are 15 residues in the CDR3. Germline CDR1 is MNHEY and CDR2 is SMNVEV (reference sequence). CDR3 amino acids: CASSLTRIIASEQFF. In nucleotides, the CDR3 is TGTGCCAGCAGTCTCACTAGGATAATAGCGAGTGAGCAGTTCTTC.

CDR3 nucleotide sequence: TGCGCCAGCAGCCCAAACGGGCTCACAGATACGCAGTATTTT. Encoded protein: CASSPNGLTDTQYF. V and J are TRBV5-1 and TRBJ2-3; no firm D call. Looked up from germline, CDR1 is SGHRS and CDR2 is YFSETQ. V was pared by 4 bases and J by 2 bases, with 11 bases between. This CDR3 region has 14 residues. The full variable domain, with the rest looked up from reference TRBV5-1 and TRBJ2-3, is KAGVTQTPRYLIKTRGQQVTLSCSPISGHRSVSWYQQTPGQGLQFLFEYFSETQRNKGNFPGRFSGRQFSNSRSEMNVSTLELGDSALYLCASSPNGLTDTQYFGPGTRLTVL.

The chain carries TRBV30 and TRBJ1-1; D unclear. The CDR3 totals 13 residues. Germline loops: CDR1 GTSNPN, CDR2 SVGIG (reference sequence). Trimming cost V 4 bases and J 2 bases, with 11 bases left between them. CDR3 sequence: CAWTRTVNTEAFF. The CDR3 DNA reads TGTGCCTGGACCCGGACGGTTAACACTGAAGCTTTCTTT.

This chain uses TRBV2 with TRBJ2-2; D not resolved. Germline-derived CDR1 and CDR2 are SNHLY and FYNNEI. Deletions cut 4 bases from V and 7 bases from J, with 13 bases between. The CDR3 spans 14 residues. The CDR3 is CASSVISQGGELFF. The CDR3 DNA reads TGTGCCAGCAGTGTAATTAGTCAAGGCGGGGAGCTGTTTTTT.

The rearrangement links TRBV19 to TRBJ1-5; 7 bases match TRBD1. Trimming at V came to 9 bases and at J to 4 bases, leaving 9 bases not matched to a gene. The length of the CDR3 is 14 residues. From germline, CDR1 is LNHDA and CDR2 SQIVND (reference sequence). The CDR3 coding sequence is TGTGCCAGCAAGATACAGGGGAGGAATCAGCCCCAGCATTTT. This sequence encodes CASKIQGRNQPQHF.

This chain connects TRBV28 to TRBJ2-3, with D perhaps being TRBD1 or TRBD2 (5 bases each). This CDR3 comprises 14 residues. Germline V gene lookup returns CDR1 MDHEN and CDR2 SYDVKM. V dropped 7 bases and J dropped 0 bases, with 11 bases sitting between them. The CDR3 DNA reads as TGTGCCAGCATAGGGGACCCTAGCACAGATACGCAGTATTTT. Protein: CASIGDPSTDTQYF.

This rearrangement joins TRBV29-1 to TRBJ2-1, with TRBD1 matching 9 bases. The germline CDR1 and CDR2 sequences are SQVTM and ANQGSEA. Germline trimming cut 6 bases from V and 9 bases from J; bases unmatched to any gene: 9. This CDR3 contains 13 residues. CDR3 region: CSVLGQGGFEQFF. The DNA of the CDR3 is TGCAGCGTCCTGGGACAGGGAGGATTTGAGCAGTTCTTC.

This rearrangement joins TRBV4-3 to TRBJ2-7; 11 bases are a match to TRBD1. Germline-derived CDR1 and CDR2 are LGHNA and YSLEER. V shed 4 bases and J 6 bases; nucleotides not matched to a gene: 8. The CDR3 has 15 residues. The CDR3 here is CASSRGTGGTGEQYF. The CDR3 bases are TGCGCCAGCAGCCGCGGGACAGGGGGGACGGGCGAGCAGTACTTC.

V is TRBV27 and J is TRBJ2-1; TRBD1 aligns across 7 bases. The CDR3 spans 13 residues. V lost 5 bases and J lost 9; bases outside the gene matches: 7. Germline values: CDR1 MNHEY, CDR2 SMNVEV (reference sequence). The CDR3: CASSQYGDSEQFF. CDR3 bases: TGTGCCAGCAGTCAATATGGGGACAGTGAGCAGTTCTTC.

The chain recombines TRBV7-9 with TRBJ2-2; 11 nucleotides align to TRBD2. The junction had 7 bases not matched to a gene; V was cut back by 5 bases and J by 5 bases. Germline CDR1 reads SEHNR; CDR2 reads FQNEAQ (reference sequence). The CDR3 runs 16 residues. CDR3 in amino acids: CASSPTSGSPTGELFF. As DNA, the CDR3 is TGTGCCAGCAGCCCTACTAGCGGGAGCCCAACCGGGGAGCTGTTTTTT.

V gene TRBV27 combines with J gene TRBJ2-2, with TRBD2 matching 7 bases. Germline V gene sequence: CDR1 MNHEY, CDR2 SMNVEV (reference sequence). The J segment lost 5 bases and the V segment lost 6 bases, leaving 6 bases of the junction unmatched. This CDR3 region has 14 residues. The CDR3 region has the DNA TGTGCCAGCAGGCTGCGGGGGTCGACCGGGGAGCTGTTTTTT. Protein: CASRLRGSTGELFF.

This sequence joins TRBV2 and TRBJ2-5; D is undetermined. Deletions cut 2 bases from V and 6 bases from J, with 13 bases between. CDR1 and CDR2 from the germline V gene are SNHLY and FYNNEI. The CDR3 is 14 amino acids. The CDR3 spells CASSEKLAKKTQYF. For the CDR3, the DNA is TGTGCCAGCAGTGAAAAACTGGCGAAGAAGACCCAGTACTTC.